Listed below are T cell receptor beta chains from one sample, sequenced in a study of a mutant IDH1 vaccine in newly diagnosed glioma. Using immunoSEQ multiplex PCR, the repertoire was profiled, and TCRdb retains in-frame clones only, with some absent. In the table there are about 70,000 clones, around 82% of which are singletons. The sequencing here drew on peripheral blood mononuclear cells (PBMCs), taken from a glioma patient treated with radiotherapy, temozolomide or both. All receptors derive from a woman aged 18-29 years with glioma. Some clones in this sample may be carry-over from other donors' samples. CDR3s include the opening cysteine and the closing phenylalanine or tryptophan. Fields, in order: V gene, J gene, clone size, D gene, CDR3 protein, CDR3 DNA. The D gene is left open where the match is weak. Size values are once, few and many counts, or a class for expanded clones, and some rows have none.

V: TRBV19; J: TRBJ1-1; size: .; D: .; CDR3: CASSINQGGSTEAFF; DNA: TGTGCCAGTAGTATTAATCAGGGAGGAAGCACTGAAGCTTTCTTT
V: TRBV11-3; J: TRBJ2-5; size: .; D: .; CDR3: CASSLLPDQETQYF; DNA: TGTGCCAGCAGCTTACTCCCGGACCAAGAGACCCAGTACTTC
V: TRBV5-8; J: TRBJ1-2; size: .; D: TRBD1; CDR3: CASSLVGQGAIGYTF; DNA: TGTGCCAGCAGCTTGGTCGGACAGGGGGCGATTGGCTACACCTTC
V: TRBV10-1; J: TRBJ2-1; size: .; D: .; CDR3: CASSGGNGNEQFF; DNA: TGCGCCAGCAGTGGGGGAAACGGGAATGAGCAGTTCTTC
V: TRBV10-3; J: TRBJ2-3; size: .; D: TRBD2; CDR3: CAISGLAGGFTSTDTQYF; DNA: TGTGCCATCAGTGGGCTAGCGGGGGGGTTCACGAGCACAGATACGCAGTATTTT
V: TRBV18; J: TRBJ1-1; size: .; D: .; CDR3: CASSPRGSQNTEAFF; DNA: TGTGCCAGCTCTCCTAGAGGCAGCCAGAACACTGAAGCTTTCTTT
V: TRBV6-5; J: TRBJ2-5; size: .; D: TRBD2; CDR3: CASSYWSSGREETQYF; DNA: TGTGCCAGCAGTTATTGGTCTAGCGGGAGGGAAGAGACCCAGTACTTC
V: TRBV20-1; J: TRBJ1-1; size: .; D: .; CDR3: CSAERDTEAFF; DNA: TGCAGTGCGGAACGAGACACTGAAGCTTTCTTT
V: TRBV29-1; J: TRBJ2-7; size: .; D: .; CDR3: CSVAGHSYEQYF; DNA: TGCAGCGTTGCAGGGCACTCCTACGAGCAGTACTTC
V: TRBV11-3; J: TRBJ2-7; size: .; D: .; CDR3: CASSLDQDFAYEQYF; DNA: TGTGCCAGCAGCTTAGATCAAGACTTCGCCTACGAGCAGTACTTC
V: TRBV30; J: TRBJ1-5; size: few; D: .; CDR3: CAWSSGHPQPQHF; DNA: TGTGCCTGGAGTTCAGGGCATCCCCAGCCCCAGCATTTT
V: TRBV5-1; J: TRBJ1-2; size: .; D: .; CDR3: CASSLPGNYGYTF; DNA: TGCGCCAGCAGCTTGCCCGGGAACTATGGCTACACCTTC
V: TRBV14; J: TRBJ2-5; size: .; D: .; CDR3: CASSPSGLLPQETQYF; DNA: TGTGCCAGCAGCCCCAGCGGGCTGTTACCCCAAGAGACCCAGTACTTC
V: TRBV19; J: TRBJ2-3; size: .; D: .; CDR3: CASSIVRGSTDTQYF; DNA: TGTGCCAGTAGTATCGTTAGGGGGTCCACAGATACGCAGTATTTT
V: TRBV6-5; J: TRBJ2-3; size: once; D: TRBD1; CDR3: CASSQDRGTDTQYF; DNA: TGTGCCAGCAGCCAGGACAGGGGAACAGATACGCAGTATTTT
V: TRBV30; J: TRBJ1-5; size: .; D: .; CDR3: CAWSYGLNQPQHF; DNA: TGTGCCTGGAGCTACGGACTCAATCAGCCCCAGCATTTT
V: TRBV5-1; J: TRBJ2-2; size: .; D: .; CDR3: CASSLLTASNTGELFF; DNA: TGCGCCAGCAGCTTACTGACAGCCTCGAACACCGGGGAGCTGTTTTTT
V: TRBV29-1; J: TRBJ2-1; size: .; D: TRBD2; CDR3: CSVVGTSGMSSYNEQFF; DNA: TGCAGCGTTGTTGGGACTAGCGGGATGAGCTCCTACAATGAGCAGTTCTTC
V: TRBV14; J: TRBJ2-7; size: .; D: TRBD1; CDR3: CASSRGTGRYEQYF; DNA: TGTGCCAGCAGCCGCGGGACAGGGCGTTACGAGCAGTACTTC
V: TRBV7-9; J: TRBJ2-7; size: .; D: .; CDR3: CASSPRATSYEQYF; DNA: TGTGCCAGCAGCCCCCGGGCAACCTCCTACGAGCAGTACTTC
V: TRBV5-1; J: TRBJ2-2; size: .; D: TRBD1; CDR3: CASSHGTGGSTGELFF; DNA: TGCGCCAGCAGCCACGGGACAGGAGGCAGCACCGGGGAGCTGTTTTTT
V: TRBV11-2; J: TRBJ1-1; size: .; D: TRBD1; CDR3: CASSSWTGRYTEAFF; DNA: TGTGCCAGCAGCTCTTGGACAGGGAGGTACACTGAAGCTTTCTTT
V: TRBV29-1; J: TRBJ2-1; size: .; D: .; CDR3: CSGSAGAHRVGEQFF; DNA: TGCAGCGGGAGCGCAGGGGCCCACAGGGTCGGTGAGCAGTTCTTC
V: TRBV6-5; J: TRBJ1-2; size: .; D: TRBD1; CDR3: CASSKGGRGYGYTF; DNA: TGTGCCAGCAGCAAAGGGGGCCGCGGCTATGGCTACACCTTC
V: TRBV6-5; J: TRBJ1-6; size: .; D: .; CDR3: CASSYFQQGSPLHF; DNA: TGTGCCAGCAGTTATTTCCAACAGGGATCACCCCTCCACTTT
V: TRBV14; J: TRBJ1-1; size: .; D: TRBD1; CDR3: CASSQGTGLDTEAFF; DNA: TGTGCCAGCAGCCAGGGGACAGGTCTGGACACTGAAGCTTTCTTT
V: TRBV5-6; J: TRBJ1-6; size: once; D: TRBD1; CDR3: CASSLEGAGYNSPLHF; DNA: TGTGCCAGCAGCTTGGAGGGGGCAGGCTATAATTCACCCCTCCACTTT
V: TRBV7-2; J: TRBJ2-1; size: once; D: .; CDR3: CASSWEQFF; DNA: TGTGCCAGCAGCTGGGAGCAGTTCTTC
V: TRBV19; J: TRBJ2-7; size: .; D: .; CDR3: CASSIPGSYEQYF; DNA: TGTGCCAGTAGTATCCCCGGTTCCTACGAGCAGTACTTC
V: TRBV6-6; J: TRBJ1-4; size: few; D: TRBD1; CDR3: CASSPRQGVNEKLFF; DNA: TGTGCCAGCAGCCCCCGGCAGGGGGTTAATGAAAAACTGTTTTTT
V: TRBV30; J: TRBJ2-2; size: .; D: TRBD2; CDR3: CAWSVWLAGYTGELFF; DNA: TGTGCCTGGAGTGTATGGCTAGCGGGTTACACCGGGGAGCTGTTTTTT
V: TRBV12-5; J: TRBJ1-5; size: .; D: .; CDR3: CASGLVGQPQHF; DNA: TGTGCTAGTGGTTTGGTAGGCCAGCCCCAGCATTTT
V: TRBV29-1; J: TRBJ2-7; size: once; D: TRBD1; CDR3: CSVADRGTYEQYF; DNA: TGCAGCGTTGCTGACAGGGGAACCTACGAGCAGTACTTC
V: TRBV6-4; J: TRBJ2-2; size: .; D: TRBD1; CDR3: CASKRTGNTGELFF; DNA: TGTGCCAGCAAGCGGACAGGGAACACCGGGGAGCTGTTTTTT
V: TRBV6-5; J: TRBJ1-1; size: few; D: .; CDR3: CASIPQRGPNTEAFF; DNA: TGTGCCAGCATCCCTCAGCGGGGGCCAAACACTGAAGCTTTCTTT
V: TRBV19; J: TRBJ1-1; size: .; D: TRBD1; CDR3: CASRPGQSTEAFF; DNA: TGTGCCAGTAGACCGGGACAGAGCACTGAAGCTTTCTTT
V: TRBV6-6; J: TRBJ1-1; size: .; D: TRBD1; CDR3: CASPGQAQLTVTEAFF; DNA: TGTGCCAGTCCAGGACAGGCGCAATTAACAGTAACTGAAGCTTTCTTT
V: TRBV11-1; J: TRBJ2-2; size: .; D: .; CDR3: CASSRETGELFF; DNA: TGTGCCAGCAGCCGGGAGACCGGGGAGCTGTTTTTT
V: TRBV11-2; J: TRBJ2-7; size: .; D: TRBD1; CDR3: CASSFIKGQGAREQYF; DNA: TGTGCCAGCAGCTTCATTAAGGGACAGGGGGCAAGGGAGCAGTACTTC
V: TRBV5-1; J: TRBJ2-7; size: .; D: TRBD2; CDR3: CASSLARASGSYEQYF; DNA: TGCGCCAGCAGCTTGGCTCGGGCTAGCGGGAGCTACGAGCAGTACTTC